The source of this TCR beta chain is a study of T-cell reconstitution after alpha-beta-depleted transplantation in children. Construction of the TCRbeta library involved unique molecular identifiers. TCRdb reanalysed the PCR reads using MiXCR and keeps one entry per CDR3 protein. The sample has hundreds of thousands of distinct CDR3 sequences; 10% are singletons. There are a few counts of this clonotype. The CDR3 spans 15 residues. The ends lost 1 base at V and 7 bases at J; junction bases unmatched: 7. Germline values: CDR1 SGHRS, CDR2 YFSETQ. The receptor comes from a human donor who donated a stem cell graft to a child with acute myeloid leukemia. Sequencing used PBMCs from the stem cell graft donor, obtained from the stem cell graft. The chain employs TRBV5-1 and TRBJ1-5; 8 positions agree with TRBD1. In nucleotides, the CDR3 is TGCGCCAGCAGCTTGACAGGGGGGTTTAGCCAGCCCCAGCATTTT. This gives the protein CASSLTGGFSQPQHF.